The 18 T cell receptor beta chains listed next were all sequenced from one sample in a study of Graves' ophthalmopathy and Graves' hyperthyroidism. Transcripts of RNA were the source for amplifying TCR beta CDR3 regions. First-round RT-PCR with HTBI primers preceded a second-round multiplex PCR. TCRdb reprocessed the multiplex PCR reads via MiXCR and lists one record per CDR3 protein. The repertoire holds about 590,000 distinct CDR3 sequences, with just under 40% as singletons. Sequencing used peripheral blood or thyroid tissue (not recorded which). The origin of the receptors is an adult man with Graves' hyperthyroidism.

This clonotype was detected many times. For the CDR3, the DNA is TGCAGTGCTAGAGTAGCGCAGGGAACTGGAAACACCATATATTTT. Residues: CSARVAQGTGNTIYF. The V gene is TRBV20-1, the J gene TRBJ1-3, with a possible D match to TRBD1 (5 bases). This CDR3 is built from 15 residues. Per the germline V gene, CDR1 is DFQATT and CDR2 is SNEGSKA (reference sequence). The V end was cut by 1 base, the J end by 2 bases, with 12 bases between.

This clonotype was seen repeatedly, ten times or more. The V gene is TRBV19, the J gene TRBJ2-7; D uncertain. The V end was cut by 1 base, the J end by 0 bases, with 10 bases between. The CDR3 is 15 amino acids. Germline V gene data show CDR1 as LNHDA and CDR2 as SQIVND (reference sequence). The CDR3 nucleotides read TGTGCCAGTAGTATAGGCAAATTTAGCTCCTACGAGCAGTACTTC. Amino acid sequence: CASSIGKFSSYEQYF.

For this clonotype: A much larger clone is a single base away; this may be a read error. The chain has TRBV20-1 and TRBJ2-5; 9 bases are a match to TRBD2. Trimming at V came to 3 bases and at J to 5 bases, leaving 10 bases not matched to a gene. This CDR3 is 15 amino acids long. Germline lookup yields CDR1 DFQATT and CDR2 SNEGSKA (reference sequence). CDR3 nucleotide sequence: TGCAGTGCTAGTGGCTTAGCGGGAGACGGGGAGACCCAGTACTTC. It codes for CSASGLAGDGETQYF.

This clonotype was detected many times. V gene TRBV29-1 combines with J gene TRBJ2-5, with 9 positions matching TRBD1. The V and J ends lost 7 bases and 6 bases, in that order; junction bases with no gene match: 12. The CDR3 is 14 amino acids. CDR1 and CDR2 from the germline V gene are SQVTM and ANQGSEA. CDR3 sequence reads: CSAMTSDRGQTQYF. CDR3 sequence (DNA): TGCAGCGCCATGACATCGGACAGGGGACAGACCCAGTACTTC.

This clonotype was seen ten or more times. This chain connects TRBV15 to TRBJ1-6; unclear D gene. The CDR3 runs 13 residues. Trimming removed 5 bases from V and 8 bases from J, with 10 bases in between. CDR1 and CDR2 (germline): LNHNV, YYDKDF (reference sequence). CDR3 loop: CATSVAADSPLHF. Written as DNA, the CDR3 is TGTGCCACCAGCGTCGCCGCTGATTCACCCCTCCACTTT.

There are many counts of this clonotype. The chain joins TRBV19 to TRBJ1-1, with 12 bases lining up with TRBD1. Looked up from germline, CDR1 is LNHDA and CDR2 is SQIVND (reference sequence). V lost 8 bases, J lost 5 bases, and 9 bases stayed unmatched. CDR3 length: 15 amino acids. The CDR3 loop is CASVYRDRGPTEAFF. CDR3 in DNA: TGTGCCAGTGTTTATCGGGACAGGGGGCCAACTGAAGCTTTCTTT.

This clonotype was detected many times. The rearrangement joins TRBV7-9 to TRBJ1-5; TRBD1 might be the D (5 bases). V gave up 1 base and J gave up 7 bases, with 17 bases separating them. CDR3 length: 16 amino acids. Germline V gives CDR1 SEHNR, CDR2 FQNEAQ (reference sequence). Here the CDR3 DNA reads TGTGCCAGCAGCTTAGGGGACCGGGAAGGAAAACAGCCCCAGCATTTT. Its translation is CASSLGDREGKQPQHF.

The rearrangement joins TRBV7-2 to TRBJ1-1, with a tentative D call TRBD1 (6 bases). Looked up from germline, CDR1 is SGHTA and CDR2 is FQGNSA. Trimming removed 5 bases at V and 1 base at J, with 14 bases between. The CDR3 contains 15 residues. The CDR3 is CASSAGAPANTEAFF. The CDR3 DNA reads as TGTGCCAGCAGCGCGGGGGCCCCGGCGAACACTGAAGCTTTCTTT. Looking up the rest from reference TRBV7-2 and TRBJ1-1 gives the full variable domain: GAGVSQSPSNKVTEKGKDVELRCDPISGHTALYWYRQSLGQGLEFLIYFQGNSAPDKSGLPSDRFSAERTGGSVSTLTIQRTQQEDSAVYLCASSAGAPANTEAFFGQGTRLTVV.

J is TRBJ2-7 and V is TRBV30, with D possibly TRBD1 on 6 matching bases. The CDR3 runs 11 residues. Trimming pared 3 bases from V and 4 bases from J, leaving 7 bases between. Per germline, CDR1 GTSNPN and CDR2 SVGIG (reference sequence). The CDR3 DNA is TGTGCCTGGAGCGGACAGTACGAGCAGTACTTC. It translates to CAWSGQYEQYF.

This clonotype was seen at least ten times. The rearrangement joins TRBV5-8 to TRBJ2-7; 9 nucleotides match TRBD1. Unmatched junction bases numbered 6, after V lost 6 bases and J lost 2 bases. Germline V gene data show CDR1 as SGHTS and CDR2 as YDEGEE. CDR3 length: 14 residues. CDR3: CASTWTGETYEQYF. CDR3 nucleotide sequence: TGTGCCAGCACTTGGACAGGGGAAACCTACGAGCAGTACTTC.

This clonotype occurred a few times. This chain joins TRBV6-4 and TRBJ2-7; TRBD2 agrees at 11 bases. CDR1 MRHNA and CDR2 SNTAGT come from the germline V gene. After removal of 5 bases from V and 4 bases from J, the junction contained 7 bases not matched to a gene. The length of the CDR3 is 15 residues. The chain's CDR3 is CASSISGRAGYEQYF. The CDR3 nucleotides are TGTGCCAGCAGTATTAGCGGGAGGGCCGGGTACGAGCAGTACTTC.

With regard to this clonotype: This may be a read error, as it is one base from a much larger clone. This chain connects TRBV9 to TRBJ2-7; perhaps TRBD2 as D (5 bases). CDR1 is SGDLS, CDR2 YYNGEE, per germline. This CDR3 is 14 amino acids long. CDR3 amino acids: CASSFRRGSCEQYF. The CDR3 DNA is TGTGCCAGCAGTTTTCGACGGGGTTCCTGCGAGCAGTACTTC.

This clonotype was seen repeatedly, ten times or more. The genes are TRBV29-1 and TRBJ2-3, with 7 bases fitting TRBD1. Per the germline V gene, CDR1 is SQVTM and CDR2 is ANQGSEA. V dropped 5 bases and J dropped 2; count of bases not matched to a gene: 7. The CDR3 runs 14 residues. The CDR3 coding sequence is TGCAGCGTTTATCGTGGACAGGTCACAGATACGCAGTATTTT. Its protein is CSVYRGQVTDTQYF.

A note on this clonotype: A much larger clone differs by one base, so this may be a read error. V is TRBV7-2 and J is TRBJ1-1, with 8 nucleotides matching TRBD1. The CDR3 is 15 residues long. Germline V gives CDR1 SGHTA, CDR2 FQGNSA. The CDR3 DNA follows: TGTGCCGGCAGCTTAGATCCAGGGGGCAGCGCTGAAGCTTTCTTT. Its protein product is CAGSLDPGGSAEAFF.

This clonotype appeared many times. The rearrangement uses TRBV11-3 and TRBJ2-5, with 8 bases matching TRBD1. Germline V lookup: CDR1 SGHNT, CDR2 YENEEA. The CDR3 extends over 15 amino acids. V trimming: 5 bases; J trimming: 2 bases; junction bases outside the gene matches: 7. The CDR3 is CASSNRDRTQETQYF. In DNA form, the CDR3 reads TGTGCCAGCAGCAACCGGGACAGGACACAAGAGACCCAGTACTTC.

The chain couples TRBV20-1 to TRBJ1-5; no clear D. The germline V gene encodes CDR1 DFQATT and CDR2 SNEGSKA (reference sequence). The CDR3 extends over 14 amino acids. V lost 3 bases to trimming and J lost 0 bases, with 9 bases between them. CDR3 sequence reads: CSARVAGSNQPQHF. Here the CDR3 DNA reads TGCAGTGCTAGGGTAGCAGGTAGCAATCAGCCCCAGCATTTT.

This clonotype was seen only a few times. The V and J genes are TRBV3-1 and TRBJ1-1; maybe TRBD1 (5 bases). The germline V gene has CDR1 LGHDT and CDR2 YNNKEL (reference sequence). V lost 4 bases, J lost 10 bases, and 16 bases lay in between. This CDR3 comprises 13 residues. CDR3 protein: CASSPGGEGGAFF. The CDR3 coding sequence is TGTGCCAGCAGCCCCGGAGGGGAGGGAGGAGCTTTCTTT. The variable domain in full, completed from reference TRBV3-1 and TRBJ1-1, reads DTAVSQTPKYLVTQMGNDKSIKCEQNLGHDTMYWYKQDSKKFLKIMFSYNNKELIINETVPNRFSPKSPDKAHLNLHINSLELGDSAVYFCASSPGGEGGAFFGQGTRLTVV.

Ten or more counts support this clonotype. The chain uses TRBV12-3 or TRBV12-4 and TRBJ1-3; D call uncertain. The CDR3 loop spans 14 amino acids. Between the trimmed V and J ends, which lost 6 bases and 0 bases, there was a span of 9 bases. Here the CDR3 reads CASRTRISGNTIYF. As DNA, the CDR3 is TGTGCCAGCAGGACAAGGATCTCTGGAAACACCATATATTTT.